This T cell receptor (beta chain) was profiled in a study of response to subunit inactivated influenza vaccine. The study, taken as a whole, reports: Authors suggested each seasonal flu vaccination may recruit only limited numbers of new T cells.

One entry per CDR3 protein, called by TCRdb with MiXCR from the RT-PCR reads. Of a few hundred thousand distinct CDR3 sequences in the sample, around 20% were seen once. Regarding this clonotype: Its antigen is still unknown.

The sample consisted of PBMCs from blood, taken 21 months after vaccination. This clonotype originated in a man between 50 and 69 years old who received an inactivated influenza vaccine.

The CDR3 loop is CASSKGLAGAYEQYF. CDR3 bases: TGTGCCAGCAGCAAGGGACTTGCGGGAGCCTACGAGCAGTACTTC. The V and J genes are TRBV6-1 and TRBJ2-7, with TRBD2 matching over 7 bases. Germline assignment: CDR1 MNHNS and CDR2 SASEGT. V shed 6 bases and J 2 bases; nucleotides not matched to a gene: 10. CDR3 length equals 15 residues.